This entry features one T cell receptor (beta chain) sequence. The CDR3 loop spans 13 amino acids. Trimming stripped 5 bases from V and 4 bases from J, with 12 bases between. Study processing details: Estimation of nucleated cell counts was performed using reference gene primer amplification. Only in-frame clones appear in the TCRdb table, and some are missing; sequencing was by immunoSEQ multiplex PCR. From that table come the V and J calls and clone size; the DNA was used to work out D and trimming. This table holds approximately 90,000 clones, 75% to 90% found once. These data originate in a study of blood T cell repertoires in COVID-19.

The sequence was obtained from a man between 60 and 75 years old with acute or convalescent COVID-19. Sequences were obtained from peripheral blood. V usage is TRBV12-3 or TRBV12-4 and J usage is TRBJ2-7; possible D gene TRBD1, 6 bases. The chain's CDR3 is CASSPLQGYEQYF. The CDR3 DNA sequence: TGTGCCAGCAGTCCACTACAGGGTTACGAGCAGTACTTC.